This T cell receptor (beta chain) was captured by sequencing in a study of CD4+ T cells in melanoma. Points on this clone: Its antigen is currently unknown.

The protocol was immunoSEQ multiplex PCR, while the TCRdb copy is restricted to in-frame clones and leaves out a portion. The sample consists of approximately 47,000 clones, roughly nine tenths of them appearing once. The CDR3 loop spans 17 amino acids. Germline V gene lookup returns CDR1 SGHRS and CDR2 YFSETQ. V lost 4 bases, J lost 0 bases, and 11 bases stayed unmatched. General study findings and limits: In melanoma, neoantigen-specific CD4+ T cells reportedly differed in differentiation state. A reported correlation linked neoantigen-specific CD4+ T cells to CD8+, macrophage and B cell function.

The J gene is TRBJ2-3, the V gene TRBV5-1; 7 bases match TRBD2. The receptor was isolated from a human donor with melanoma. Sample: peripheral blood. The chain's CDR3 is CASSASPLGGSTDTQYF. DNA of the CDR3: TGCGCCAGCAGCGCTTCGCCGCTGGGGGGGAGCACAGATACGCAGTATTTT.